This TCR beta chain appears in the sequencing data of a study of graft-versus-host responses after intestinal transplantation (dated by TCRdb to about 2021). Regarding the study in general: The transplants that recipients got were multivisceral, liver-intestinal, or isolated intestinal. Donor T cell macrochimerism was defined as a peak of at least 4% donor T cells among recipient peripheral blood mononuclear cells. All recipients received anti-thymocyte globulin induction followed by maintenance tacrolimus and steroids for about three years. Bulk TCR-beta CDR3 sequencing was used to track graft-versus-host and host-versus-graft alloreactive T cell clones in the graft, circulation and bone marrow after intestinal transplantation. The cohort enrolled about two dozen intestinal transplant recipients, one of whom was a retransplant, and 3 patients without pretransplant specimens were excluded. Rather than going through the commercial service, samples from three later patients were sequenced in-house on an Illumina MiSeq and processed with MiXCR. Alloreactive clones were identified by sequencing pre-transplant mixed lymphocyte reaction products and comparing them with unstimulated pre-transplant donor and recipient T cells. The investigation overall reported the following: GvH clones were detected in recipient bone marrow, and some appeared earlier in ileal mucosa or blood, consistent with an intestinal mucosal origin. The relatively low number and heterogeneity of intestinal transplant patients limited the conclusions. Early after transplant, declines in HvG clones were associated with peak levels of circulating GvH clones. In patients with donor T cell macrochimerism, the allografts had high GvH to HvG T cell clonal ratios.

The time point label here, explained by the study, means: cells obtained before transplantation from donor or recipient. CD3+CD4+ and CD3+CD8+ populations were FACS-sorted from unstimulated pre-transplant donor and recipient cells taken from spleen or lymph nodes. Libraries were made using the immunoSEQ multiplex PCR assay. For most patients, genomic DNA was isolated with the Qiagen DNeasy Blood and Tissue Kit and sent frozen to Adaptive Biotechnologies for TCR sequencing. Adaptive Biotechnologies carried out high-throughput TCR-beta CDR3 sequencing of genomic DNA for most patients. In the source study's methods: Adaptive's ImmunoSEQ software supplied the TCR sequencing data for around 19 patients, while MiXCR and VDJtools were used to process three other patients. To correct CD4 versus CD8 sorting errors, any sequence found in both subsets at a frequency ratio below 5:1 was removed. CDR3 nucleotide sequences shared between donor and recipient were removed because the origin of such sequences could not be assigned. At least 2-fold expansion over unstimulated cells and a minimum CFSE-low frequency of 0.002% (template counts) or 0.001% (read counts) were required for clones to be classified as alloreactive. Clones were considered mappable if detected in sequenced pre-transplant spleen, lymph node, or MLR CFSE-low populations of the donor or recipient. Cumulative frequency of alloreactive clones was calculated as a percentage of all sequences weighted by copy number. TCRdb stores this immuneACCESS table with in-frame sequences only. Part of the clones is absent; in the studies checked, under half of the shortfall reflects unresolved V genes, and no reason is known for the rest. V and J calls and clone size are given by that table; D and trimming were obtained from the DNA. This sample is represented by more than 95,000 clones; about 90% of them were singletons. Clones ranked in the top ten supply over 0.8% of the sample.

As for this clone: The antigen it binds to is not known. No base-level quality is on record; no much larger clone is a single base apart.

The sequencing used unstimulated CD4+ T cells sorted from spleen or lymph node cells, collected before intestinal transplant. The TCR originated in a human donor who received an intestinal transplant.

The CDR3 protein: CASTRDSRTDTQYF. In nucleotides, the sequence is TGTGCCAGCACGAGAGACTCTCGCACAGATACGCAGTATTTT. The chain employs TRBV6-1 and TRBJ2-3, with no reliable assignment of the D segment. V lost 7 bases and J lost 1 base; the stretch between them is 12 bases long. The CDR3 has 14 amino acids, counting the end cysteine and phenylalanine. This entry keeps only the CDR3 DNA: 42 bases, framed from base 1. CDR1 and CDR2 are read off the germline V gene as MNHNS and SASEGT.